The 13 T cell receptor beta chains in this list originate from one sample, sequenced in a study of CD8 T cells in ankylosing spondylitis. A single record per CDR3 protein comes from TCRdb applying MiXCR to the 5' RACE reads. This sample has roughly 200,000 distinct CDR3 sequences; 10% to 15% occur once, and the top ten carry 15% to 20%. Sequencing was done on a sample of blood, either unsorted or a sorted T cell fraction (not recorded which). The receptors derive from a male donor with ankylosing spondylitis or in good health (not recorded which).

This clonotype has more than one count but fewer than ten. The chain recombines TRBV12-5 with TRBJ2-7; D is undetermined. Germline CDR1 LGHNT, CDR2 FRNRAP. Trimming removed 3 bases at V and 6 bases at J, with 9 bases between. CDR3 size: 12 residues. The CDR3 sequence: CASGFGGIEQYF. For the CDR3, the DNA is TGTGCTAGTGGTTTCGGCGGTATCGAGCAGTACTTC.

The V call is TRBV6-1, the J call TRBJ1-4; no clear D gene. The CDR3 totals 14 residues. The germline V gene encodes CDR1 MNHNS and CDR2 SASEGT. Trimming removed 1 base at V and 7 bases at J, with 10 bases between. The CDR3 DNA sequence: TGTGCCAGCAGTGAAGGACGGTCAGTTGAAAAACTGTTTTTT. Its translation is CASSEGRSVEKLFF.

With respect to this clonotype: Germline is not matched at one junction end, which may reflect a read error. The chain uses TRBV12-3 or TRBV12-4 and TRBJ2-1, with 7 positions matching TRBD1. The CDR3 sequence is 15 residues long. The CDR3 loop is CASSFGGQNYYEQFF. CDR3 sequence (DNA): TGTGCCAGCAGTTTTGGGGGACAGAACTACTATGAGCAGTTCTTC.

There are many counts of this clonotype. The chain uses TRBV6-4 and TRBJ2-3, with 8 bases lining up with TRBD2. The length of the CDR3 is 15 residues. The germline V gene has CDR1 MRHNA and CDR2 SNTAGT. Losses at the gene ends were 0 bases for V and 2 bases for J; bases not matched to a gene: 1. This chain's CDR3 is CASSDSLAATDTQYF. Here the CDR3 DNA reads TGTGCCAGCAGTGACTCACTAGCGGCCACAGATACGCAGTATTTT.

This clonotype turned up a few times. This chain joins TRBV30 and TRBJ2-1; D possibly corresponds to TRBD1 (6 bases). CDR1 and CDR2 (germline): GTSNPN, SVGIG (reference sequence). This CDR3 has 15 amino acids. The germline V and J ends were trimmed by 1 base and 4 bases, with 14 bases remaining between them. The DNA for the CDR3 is TGTGCCTGGAGTGGGTTGCCCAGGGGTTACAATGAGCAGTTCTTC. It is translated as CAWSGLPRGYNEQFF. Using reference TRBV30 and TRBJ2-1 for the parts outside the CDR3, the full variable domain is SQTIHQWPATLVQPVGSPLSLECTVEGTSNPNLYWYRQAAGRGLQLLFYSVGIGQISSEVPQNLSASRPQDRQFILSSKKLLLSDSGFYLCAWSGLPRGYNEQFFGPGTRLTVL.

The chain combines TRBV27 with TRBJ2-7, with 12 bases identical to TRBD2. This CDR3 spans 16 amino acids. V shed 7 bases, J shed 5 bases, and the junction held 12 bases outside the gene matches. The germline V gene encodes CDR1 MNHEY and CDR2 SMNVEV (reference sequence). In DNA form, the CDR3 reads TGTGCCAGCACCTTAGGTGGACTAGCGGGGTACGACGAGCAGTACTTC. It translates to CASTLGGLAGYDEQYF.

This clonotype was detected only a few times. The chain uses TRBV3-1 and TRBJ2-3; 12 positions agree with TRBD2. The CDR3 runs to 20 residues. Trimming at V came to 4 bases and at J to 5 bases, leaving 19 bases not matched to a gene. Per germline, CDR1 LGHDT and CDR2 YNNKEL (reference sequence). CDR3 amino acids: CASSRGSPGLAGPRGDTQYF. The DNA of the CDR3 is TGTGCCAGCAGCCGTGGAAGCCCGGGACTAGCGGGCCCGAGAGGAGATACGCAGTATTTT.

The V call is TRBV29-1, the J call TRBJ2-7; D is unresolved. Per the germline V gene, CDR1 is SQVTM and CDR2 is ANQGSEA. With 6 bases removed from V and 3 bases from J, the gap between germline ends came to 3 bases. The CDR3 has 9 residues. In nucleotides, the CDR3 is TGCAGCGTGGGCTACGAGCAGTACTTC. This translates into CSVGYEQYF.

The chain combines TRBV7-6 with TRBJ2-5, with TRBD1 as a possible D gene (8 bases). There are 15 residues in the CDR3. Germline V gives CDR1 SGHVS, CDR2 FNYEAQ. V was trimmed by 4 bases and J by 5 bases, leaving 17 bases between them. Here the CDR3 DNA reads TGTGCCAGCAGCTGGGCGACAGGGGAGGGGGAGACCCAGTACTTC. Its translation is CASSWATGEGETQYF. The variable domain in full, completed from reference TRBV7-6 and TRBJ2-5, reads GAGVSQSPRYKVTKRGQDVALRCDPISGHVSLYWYRQALGQGPEFLTYFNYEAQQDKSGLPNDRFSAERPEGSISTLTIQRTEQRDSAMYRCASSWATGEGETQYFGPGTRLLVL.

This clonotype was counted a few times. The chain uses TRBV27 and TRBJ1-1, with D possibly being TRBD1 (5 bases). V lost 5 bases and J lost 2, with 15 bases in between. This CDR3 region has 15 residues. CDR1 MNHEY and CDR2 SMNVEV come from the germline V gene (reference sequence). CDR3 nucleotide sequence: TGTGCCAGCAGTGCCCGGGACGGTGGTAACACTGAAGCTTTCTTT. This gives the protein CASSARDGGNTEAFF.

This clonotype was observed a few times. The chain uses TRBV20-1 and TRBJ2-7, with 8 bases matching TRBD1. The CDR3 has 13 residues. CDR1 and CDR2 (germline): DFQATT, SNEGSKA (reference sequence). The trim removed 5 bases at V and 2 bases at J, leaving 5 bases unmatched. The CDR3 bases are TGCAGTGCTGCGGACAGGGTCGCCTACGAGCAGTACTTC. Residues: CSAADRVAYEQYF.

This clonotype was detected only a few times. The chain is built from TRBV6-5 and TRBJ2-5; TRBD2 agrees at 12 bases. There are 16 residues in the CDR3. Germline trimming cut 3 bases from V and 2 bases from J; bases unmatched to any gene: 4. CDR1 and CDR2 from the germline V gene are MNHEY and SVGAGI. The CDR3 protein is CASSYSGTSGQETQYF. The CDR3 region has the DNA TGTGCCAGCAGTTATTCCGGGACTAGCGGGCAAGAGACCCAGTACTTC.

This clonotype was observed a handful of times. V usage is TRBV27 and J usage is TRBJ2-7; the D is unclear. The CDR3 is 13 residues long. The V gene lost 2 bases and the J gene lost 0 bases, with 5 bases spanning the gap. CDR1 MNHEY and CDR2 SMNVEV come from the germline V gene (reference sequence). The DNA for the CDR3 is TGTGCCAGCAGTTTAGGTTTCTCCTACGAGCAGTACTTC. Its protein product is CASSLGFSYEQYF.